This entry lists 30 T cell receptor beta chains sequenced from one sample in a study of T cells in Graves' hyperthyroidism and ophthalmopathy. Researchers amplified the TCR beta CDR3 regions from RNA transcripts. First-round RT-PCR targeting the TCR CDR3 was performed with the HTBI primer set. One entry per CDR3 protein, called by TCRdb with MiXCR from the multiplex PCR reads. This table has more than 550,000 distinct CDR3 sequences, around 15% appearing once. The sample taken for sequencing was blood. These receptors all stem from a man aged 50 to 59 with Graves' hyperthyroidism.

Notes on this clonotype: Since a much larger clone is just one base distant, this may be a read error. This CDR3 is CASSEKTGGYETQCF. In DNA form, the CDR3 reads TGTGCCAGCAGTGAAAAGACAGGGGGCTACGAGACCCAGTGCTTC. This sequence joins TRBV2 and TRBJ2-5, with TRBD1 matching 10 bases. The CDR3 has 15 residues. Germline CDR1 reads SNHLY; CDR2 reads FYNNEI.

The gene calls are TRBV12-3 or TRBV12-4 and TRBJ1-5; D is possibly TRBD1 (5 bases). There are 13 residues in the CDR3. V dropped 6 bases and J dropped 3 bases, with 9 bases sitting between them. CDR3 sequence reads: CASRTALNQPQHF. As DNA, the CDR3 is TGTGCCAGCAGGACAGCCCTCAATCAGCCCCAGCATTTT.

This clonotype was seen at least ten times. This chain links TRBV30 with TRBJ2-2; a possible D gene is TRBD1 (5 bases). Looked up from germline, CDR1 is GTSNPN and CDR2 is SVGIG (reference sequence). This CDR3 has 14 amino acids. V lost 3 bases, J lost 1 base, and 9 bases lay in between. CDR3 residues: CAWRWQGNTGELFF. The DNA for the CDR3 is TGTGCCTGGAGGTGGCAGGGGAACACCGGGGAGCTGTTTTTT.

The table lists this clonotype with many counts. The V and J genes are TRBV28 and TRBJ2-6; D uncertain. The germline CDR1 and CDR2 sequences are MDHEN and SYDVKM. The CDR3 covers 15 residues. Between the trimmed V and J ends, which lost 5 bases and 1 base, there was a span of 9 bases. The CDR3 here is CASSPLVSGANVLTF. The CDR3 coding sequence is TGTGCCAGCAGTCCCCTTGTTTCTGGGGCCAACGTCCTGACTTTC.

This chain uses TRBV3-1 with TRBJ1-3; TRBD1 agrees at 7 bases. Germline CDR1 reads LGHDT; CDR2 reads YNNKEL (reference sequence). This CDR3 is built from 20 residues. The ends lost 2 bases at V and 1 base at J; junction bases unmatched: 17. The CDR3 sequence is CASSQRSRGQTEISGNTIYF. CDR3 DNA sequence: TGTGCCAGCAGCCAAAGAAGCCGGGGACAGACGGAAATTTCTGGAAACACCATATATTTT. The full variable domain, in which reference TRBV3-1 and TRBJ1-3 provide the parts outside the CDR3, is DTAVSQTPKYLVTQMGNDKSIKCEQNLGHDTMYWYKQDSKKFLKIMFSYNNKELIINETVPNRFSPKSPDKAHLNLHINSLELGDSAVYFCASSQRSRGQTEISGNTIYFGEGSWLTVV.

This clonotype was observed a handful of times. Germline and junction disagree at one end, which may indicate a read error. The CDR3 nucleotides are TGTGCCAGCAGTTGGGGACCCTGGGTCCGGGGGTGGCACACTGAAGCTCTCTTT. Translation: CASSWGPWVRGWHTEALF. The chain recombines TRBV6-2 or TRBV6-3 with TRBJ1-1; D may be TRBD1 (5 bases). The germline V gene has CDR1 MNHEY and CDR2 SVGEGT. The CDR3 covers 18 residues.

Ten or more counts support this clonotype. For the CDR3, the DNA is TGTGCCTACCAGATAGGGGGCCTACAAGAGACCCAGTACTTC. The encoded protein is CAYQIGGLQETQYF. The chain couples TRBV30 to TRBJ2-5; the match to TRBD1 covers 7 bases. This CDR3 contains 14 residues. Germline V gives CDR1 GTSNPN, CDR2 SVGIG (reference sequence). The J segment lost 2 bases and the V segment lost 7 bases, leaving 10 bases of the junction unmatched.

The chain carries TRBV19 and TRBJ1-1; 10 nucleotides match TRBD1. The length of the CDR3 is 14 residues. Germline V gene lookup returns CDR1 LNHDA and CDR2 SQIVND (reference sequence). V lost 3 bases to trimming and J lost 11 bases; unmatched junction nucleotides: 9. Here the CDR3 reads CASSISPGTGEAFF. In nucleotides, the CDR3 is TGTGCCAGTAGTATCTCCCCCGGGACAGGGGAGGCTTTCTTT. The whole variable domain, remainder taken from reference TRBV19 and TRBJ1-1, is DGGITQSPKYLFRKEGQNVTLSCEQNLNHDAMYWYRQDPGQGLRLIYYSQIVNDFQKGDIAEGYSVSREKKESFPLTVTSAQKNPTAFYLCASSISPGTGEAFFGQGTRLTVV.

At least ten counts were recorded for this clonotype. Here the CDR3 reads CSAKRTSVSYEQYF. Written as DNA, the CDR3 is TGCAGTGCTAAAAGGACTAGCGTCTCCTACGAGCAGTACTTC. This chain joins TRBV20-1 and TRBJ2-7, with 9 bases matching TRBD2. The J segment lost 0 bases and the V segment lost 4 bases, leaving 4 bases of the junction unmatched. CDR1 DFQATT and CDR2 SNEGSKA come from the germline V gene (reference sequence). CDR3 length: 14 amino acids.

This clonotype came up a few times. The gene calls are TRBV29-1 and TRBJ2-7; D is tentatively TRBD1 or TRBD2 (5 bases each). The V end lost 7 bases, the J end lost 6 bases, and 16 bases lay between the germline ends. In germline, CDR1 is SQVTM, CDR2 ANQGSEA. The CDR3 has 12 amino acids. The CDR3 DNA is TGCAGCGCCTTCGGGGCAGGGCGCGAGCAGTACTTC. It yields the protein CSAFGAGREQYF.

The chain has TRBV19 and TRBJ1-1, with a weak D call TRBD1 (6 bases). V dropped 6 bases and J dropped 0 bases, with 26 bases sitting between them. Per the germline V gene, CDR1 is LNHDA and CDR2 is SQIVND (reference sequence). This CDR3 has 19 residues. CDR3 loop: CASRRTRVQRGTLNTEAFF. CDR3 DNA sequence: TGTGCCAGTAGGAGAACCCGAGTACAAAGGGGGACCCTGAACACTGAAGCTTTCTTT.

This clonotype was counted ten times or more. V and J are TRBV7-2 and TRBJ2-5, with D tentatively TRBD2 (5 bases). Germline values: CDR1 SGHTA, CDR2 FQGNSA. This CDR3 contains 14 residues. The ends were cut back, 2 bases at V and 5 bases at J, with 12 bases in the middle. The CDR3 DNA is TGTGCCAGCAGCTTAACGGGGAGACGGGAGACCCAGTACTTC. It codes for CASSLTGRRETQYF.

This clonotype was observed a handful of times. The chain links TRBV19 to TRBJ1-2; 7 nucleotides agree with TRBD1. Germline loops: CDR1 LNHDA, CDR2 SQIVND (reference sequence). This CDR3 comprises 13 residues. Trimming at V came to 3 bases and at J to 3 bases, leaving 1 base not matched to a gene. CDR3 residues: CASSMDRYYGYTF. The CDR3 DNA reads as TGTGCCAGTAGTATGGACAGGTACTATGGCTACACCTTC.

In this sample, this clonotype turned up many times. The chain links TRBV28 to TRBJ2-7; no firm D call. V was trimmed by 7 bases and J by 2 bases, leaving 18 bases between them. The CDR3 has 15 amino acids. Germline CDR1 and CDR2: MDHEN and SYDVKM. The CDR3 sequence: CASTLGTDLPYEQYF. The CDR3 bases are TGTGCCAGCACCTTGGGCACCGACCTCCCCTACGAGCAGTACTTC. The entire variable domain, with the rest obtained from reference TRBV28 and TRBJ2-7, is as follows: DVKVTQSSRYLVKRTGEKVFLECVQDMDHENMFWYRQDPGLGLRLIYFSYDVKMKEKGDIPEGYSVSREKKERFSLILESASTNQTSMYLCASTLGTDLPYEQYFGPGTRLTVT.

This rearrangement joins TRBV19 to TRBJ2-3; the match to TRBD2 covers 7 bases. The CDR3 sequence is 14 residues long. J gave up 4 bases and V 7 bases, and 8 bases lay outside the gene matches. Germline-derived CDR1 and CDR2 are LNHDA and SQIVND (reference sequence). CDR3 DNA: TGTGCCAGTACCCCCATGGCGGGGGCAGATACGCAGTATTTT. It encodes CASTPMAGADTQYF.

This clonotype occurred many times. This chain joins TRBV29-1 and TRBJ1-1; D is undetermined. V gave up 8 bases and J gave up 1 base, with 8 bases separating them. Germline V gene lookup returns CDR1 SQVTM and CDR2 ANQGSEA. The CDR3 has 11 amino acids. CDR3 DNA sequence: TGCAGCCCCTTTAGGAACACTGAAGCTTTCTTT. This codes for CSPFRNTEAFF.

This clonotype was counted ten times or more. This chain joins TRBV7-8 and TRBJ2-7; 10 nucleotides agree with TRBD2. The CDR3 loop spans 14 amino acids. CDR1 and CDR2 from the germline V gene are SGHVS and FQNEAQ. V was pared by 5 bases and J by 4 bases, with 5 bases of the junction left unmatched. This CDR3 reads CASSEGLALYEQYF. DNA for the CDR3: TGTGCCAGCAGCGAGGGACTAGCGCTGTACGAGCAGTACTTC.

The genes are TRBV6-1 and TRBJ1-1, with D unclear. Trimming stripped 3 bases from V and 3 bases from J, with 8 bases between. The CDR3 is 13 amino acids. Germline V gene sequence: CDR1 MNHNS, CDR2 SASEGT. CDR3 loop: CASSDGPHTEAFF. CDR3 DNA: TGTGCCAGCAGTGACGGGCCTCACACTGAAGCTTTCTTT.

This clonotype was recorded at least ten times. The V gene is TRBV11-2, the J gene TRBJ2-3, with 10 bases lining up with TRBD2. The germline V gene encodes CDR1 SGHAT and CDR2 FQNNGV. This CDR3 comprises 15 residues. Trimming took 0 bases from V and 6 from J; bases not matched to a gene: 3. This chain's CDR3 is CASSLDTSGTDTQYF. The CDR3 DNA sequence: TGTGCCAGCAGCTTAGATACTAGCGGGACTGATACGCAGTATTTT.

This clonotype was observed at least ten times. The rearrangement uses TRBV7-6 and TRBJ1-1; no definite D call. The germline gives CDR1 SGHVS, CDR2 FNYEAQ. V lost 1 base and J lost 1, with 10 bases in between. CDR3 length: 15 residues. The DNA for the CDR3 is TGTGCCAGCAGCTTAGTCCCGGACGGGAACACTGAAGCTTTCTTT. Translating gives CASSLVPDGNTEAFF.

CDR3 residues: CASSLNRLAGARETQYF. The CDR3 DNA reads TGTGCCAGCAGTCTCAACCGACTAGCGGGAGCGAGAGAGACCCAGTACTTC. V and J are TRBV12-3 or TRBV12-4 and TRBJ2-5; the match to TRBD2 covers 12 bases. This CDR3 contains 17 residues. V shed 5 bases, J shed 4 bases, and the junction held 11 bases outside the gene matches.

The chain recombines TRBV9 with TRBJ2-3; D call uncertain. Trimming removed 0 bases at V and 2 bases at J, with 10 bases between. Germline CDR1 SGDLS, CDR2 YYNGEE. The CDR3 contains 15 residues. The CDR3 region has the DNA TGTGCCAGCAGCGTAGGAAACGGGCCCACAGATACGCAGTATTTT. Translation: CASSVGNGPTDTQYF.

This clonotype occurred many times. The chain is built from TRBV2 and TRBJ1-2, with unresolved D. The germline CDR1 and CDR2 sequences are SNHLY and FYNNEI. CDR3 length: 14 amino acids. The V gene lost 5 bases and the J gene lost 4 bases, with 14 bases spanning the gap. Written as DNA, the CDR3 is TGTGCCAGCAGTTCTACCGGCATTTCCTATGGCTACACCTTC. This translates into CASSSTGISYGYTF.

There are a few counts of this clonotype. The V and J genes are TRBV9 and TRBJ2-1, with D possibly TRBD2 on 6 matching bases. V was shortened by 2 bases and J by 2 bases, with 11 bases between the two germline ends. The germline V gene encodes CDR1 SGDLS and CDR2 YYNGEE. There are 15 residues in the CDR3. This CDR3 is CASSVGSGPYNEQFF. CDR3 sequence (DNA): TGTGCCAGCAGCGTCGGAAGCGGGCCCTACAATGAGCAGTTCTTC.

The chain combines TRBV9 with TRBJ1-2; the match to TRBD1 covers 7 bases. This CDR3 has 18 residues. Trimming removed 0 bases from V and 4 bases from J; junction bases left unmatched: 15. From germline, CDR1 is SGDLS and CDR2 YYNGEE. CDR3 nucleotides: TGTGCCAGCAGCGTAGGGGAGACAGGGAGGGCTTCGGGCTATGGCTACACCTTC. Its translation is CASSVGETGRASGYGYTF.

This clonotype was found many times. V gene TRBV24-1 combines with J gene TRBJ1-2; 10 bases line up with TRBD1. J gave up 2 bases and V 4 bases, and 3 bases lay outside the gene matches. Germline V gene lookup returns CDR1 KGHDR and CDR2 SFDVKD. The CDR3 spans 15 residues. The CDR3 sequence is CATSDPGQGNYGYTF. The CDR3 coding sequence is TGTGCCACCAGTGACCCGGGACAGGGGAACTATGGCTACACCTTC.

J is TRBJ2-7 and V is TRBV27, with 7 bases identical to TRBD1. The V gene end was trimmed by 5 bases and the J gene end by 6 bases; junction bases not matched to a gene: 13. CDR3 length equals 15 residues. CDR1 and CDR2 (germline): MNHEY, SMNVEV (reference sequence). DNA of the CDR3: TGTGCCAGCAGTCCAAGGGACCAGGGGGTATTCGAGCAGTACTTC. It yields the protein CASSPRDQGVFEQYF.

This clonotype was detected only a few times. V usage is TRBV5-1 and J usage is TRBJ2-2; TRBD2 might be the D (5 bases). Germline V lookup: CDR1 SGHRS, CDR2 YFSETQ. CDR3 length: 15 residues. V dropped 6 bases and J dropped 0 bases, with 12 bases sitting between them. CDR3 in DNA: TGCGCCAGCAACACCGGACTCGCGAACACCGGGGAGCTGTTTTTT. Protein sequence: CASNTGLANTGELFF.

CDR3 bases: TGTGCCAGCAGTGAAGCGACTCGGGGCGCGCAGTATTTT. This gives the protein CASSEATRGAQYF. The V gene is TRBV6-1, the J gene TRBJ2-3; D might be TRBD1 or TRBD2, each matching 5 bases. Trimming left V 0 bases short and J 10 bases short, with 11 bases between. The CDR3 covers 13 residues. Germline V gene data show CDR1 as MNHNS and CDR2 as SASEGT.

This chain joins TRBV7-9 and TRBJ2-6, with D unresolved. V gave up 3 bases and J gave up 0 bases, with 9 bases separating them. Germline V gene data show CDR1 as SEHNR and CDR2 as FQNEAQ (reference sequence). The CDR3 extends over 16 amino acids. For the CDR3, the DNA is TGTGCCAGCAGCTTGACTGGGGTCTCTGGGGCCAACGTCCTGACTTTC. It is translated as CASSLTGVSGANVLTF.